These 18 T cell receptor beta chains share one sample of origin, sequenced in a study of control samples from healthy donors and cancer patients. Only in-frame clones appear in the TCRdb table, and some are missing; sequencing was by immunoSEQ multiplex PCR. This table has 170,000 or so clones, over 85% appearing once. Sequences were obtained from blood. These receptors originate from a man aged 18 to 29 in good health.

The J gene is TRBJ1-6, the V gene TRBV6-6, with 7 bases matching TRBD1. This CDR3 is 13 amino acids long. CDR1 MNHNY and CDR2 SVGAGI come from the germline V gene (reference sequence). The ends lost 6 bases at V and 9 bases at J; junction bases unmatched: 5. The CDR3 region is CASSSTGASPLHF. The CDR3 DNA reads as TGTGCCAGCAGCTCAACAGGGGCTTCACCCCTCCACTTT.

V is TRBV27 and J is TRBJ2-7; 9 bases are a match to TRBD1. This CDR3 is built from 15 residues. V was clipped by 3 bases and J by 5 bases; unmatched bases: 8. CDR1 MNHEY and CDR2 SMNVEV come from the germline V gene (reference sequence). CDR3 sequence (DNA): TGTGCCAGCAGTTTTACCGGGACAGGGTCCAACGAGCAGTACTTC. Translated, it gives CASSFTGTGSNEQYF.

The chain combines TRBV7-3 with TRBJ2-3; D possibly corresponds to TRBD2 (6 bases). Germline values: CDR1 SGHTA, CDR2 FQGTGA. V was cut by 4 bases and J by 6 bases, with 14 bases left in between. This CDR3 has 14 amino acids. The CDR3 here is CASSSVGGADTQYF. In DNA form, the CDR3 reads TGTGCCAGCAGCTCTGTCGGGGGTGCGGATACGCAGTATTTT.

The rearrangement links TRBV7-3 to TRBJ2-3, with 8 bases lining up with TRBD2. The CDR3 has 15 amino acids. The V segment lost 0 bases and the J segment 4 bases; nucleotides outside the gene matches: 3. Germline V gene sequence: CDR1 SGHTA, CDR2 FQGTGA. CDR3 bases: TGTGCCAGCAGCTTAACGCGGGGGGCTTCAGATACGCAGTATTTT. Protein: CASSLTRGASDTQYF.

The rearrangement uses TRBV24-1 and TRBJ1-2, with a weak D call TRBD1 (6 bases). Trimming took off 4 bases at V and 6 bases at J, with 8 bases between the two ends. The CDR3 is made up of 12 amino acids. Germline lookup yields CDR1 KGHDR and CDR2 SFDVKD. CDR3 loop: CATSDYRDGYTF. DNA of the CDR3: TGTGCCACCAGTGACTACAGGGATGGCTACACCTTC.

The chain uses TRBV5-4 and TRBJ2-1; D gene uncertain. The CDR3 consists of 14 residues. The germline gives CDR1 SGHNT, CDR2 YYREEE (reference sequence). Trimming removed 0 bases at V and 6 bases at J, with 10 bases between. The CDR3 is CASSLGGQTNEQFF. Written as DNA, the CDR3 is TGTGCCAGCAGCTTGGGGGGTCAGACCAATGAGCAGTTCTTC.

The chain links TRBV7-3 to TRBJ1-1; D is perhaps TRBD1 (5 bases). Germline-derived CDR1 and CDR2 are SGHTA and FQGTGA. Trimming took off 0 bases at V and 4 bases at J, with 9 bases between the two ends. This CDR3 region has 14 residues. Here the CDR3 reads CASSLTQGSTEAFF. Here the CDR3 DNA reads TGTGCCAGCAGCTTAACGCAGGGCAGCACTGAAGCTTTCTTT.

CDR3 sequence (DNA): TGTGCCAGCAGCTTATGGGGACCGAACACTGAAGCTTTCTTT. Residues: CASSLWGPNTEAFF. V usage is TRBV7-3 and J usage is TRBJ1-1; D is perhaps TRBD1 (5 bases). V lost 2 bases and J 1 base, leaving 8 bases between the germline ends. Germline V gene lookup returns CDR1 SGHTA and CDR2 FQGTGA. This CDR3 has 14 residues.

The V and J genes are TRBV19 and TRBJ2-7, with 8 bases that match TRBD1. Germline V gene data show CDR1 as LNHDA and CDR2 as SQIVND (reference sequence). The CDR3 contains 14 residues. V was pared by 6 bases and J by 3 bases, with 7 bases of the junction left unmatched. CDR3 DNA: TGTGCCAGTAGAGACCGGGACAGGAGCTACGAGCAGTACTTC. The encoded protein is CASRDRDRSYEQYF.

CDR3 protein: CAISEQSSSGEQYF. The CDR3 DNA reads as TGTGCCATCAGTGAGCAGTCGTCCTCTGGCGAGCAGTACTTC. This chain connects TRBV10-3 to TRBJ2-7, with no clear D. This CDR3 has 14 residues. V gave up 2 bases and J gave up 6 bases, with 14 bases separating them. Per germline, CDR1 ENHRY and CDR2 SYGVKD.

This sequence joins TRBV5-5 and TRBJ1-4; no clear D gene. In germline, CDR1 is SGHKS, CDR2 YYEKEE (reference sequence). This CDR3 spans 17 amino acids. V lost 0 bases, J lost 4 bases, and 16 bases lay in between. CDR3 loop: CASSLAGPIRFNEKLFF. In nucleotides, the CDR3 is TGTGCCAGCAGCTTGGCCGGACCGATCCGCTTTAATGAAAAACTGTTTTTT.

The chain is built from TRBV7-9 and TRBJ1-3, with TRBD1 identical over 7 bases. V lost 5 bases to trimming and J lost 2 bases; unmatched junction nucleotides: 6. The germline V gene encodes CDR1 SEHNR and CDR2 FQNEAQ (reference sequence). The CDR3 is made up of 15 amino acids. The CDR3 DNA is TGTGCCAGCAGCGACCGGGACAGAGCTGGAAACACCATATATTTT. It encodes CASSDRDRAGNTIYF.

The rearrangement uses TRBV5-1 and TRBJ1-2; D not resolved. This CDR3 is 14 amino acids long. The V gene lost 0 bases and the J gene lost 3 bases, with 9 bases spanning the gap. Per the germline V gene, CDR1 is SGHRS and CDR2 is YFSETQ. For the CDR3, the DNA is TGCGCCAGCAGCTTGGGGGTTGGTGACTATGGCTACACCTTC. It is translated as CASSLGVGDYGYTF.

The chain recombines TRBV5-1 with TRBJ1-2; 10 bases line up with TRBD1. The germline gives CDR1 SGHRS, CDR2 YFSETQ. J gave up 4 bases and V 4 bases, and 7 bases lay outside the gene matches. CDR3 length equals 15 residues. The CDR3 here is CASSPRQGAGYGYTF. CDR3 nucleotides: TGCGCCAGCAGCCCACGACAGGGGGCCGGCTATGGCTACACCTTC.

The gene calls are TRBV6-5 and TRBJ2-7, with D possibly TRBD1 on 6 matching bases. Germline-derived CDR1 and CDR2 are MNHEY and SVGAGI. The V and J ends lost 6 bases and 0 bases respectively, with 15 bases between them. The CDR3 totals 15 residues. CDR3 in amino acids: CASRAPGVSSYEQYF. DNA of the CDR3: TGTGCCAGCAGAGCGCCAGGGGTTAGCTCCTACGAGCAGTACTTC.

The chain combines TRBV5-1 with TRBJ1-2, with 7 bases that match TRBD1. Looked up from germline, CDR1 is SGHRS and CDR2 is YFSETQ. This CDR3 region has 12 residues. V shed 0 bases and J 7 bases; nucleotides not matched to a gene: 0. The CDR3 DNA follows: TGCGCCAGCAGCTTGGACAGGGGTGGCTACACCTTC. Translation gives CASSLDRGGYTF.

V is TRBV5-1 and J is TRBJ2-1; 7 bases are a match to TRBD1. V was clipped by 3 bases and J by 3 bases; unmatched bases: 9. CDR1 and CDR2 (germline): SGHRS, YFSETQ. The CDR3 contains 16 residues. The CDR3 sequence is CASSYTGVGFYNEQFF. The CDR3 nucleotides read TGCGCCAGCAGCTACACAGGGGTGGGATTCTACAATGAGCAGTTCTTC.

This chain uses TRBV6-5 with TRBJ2-7; D might be TRBD1 (6 bases). This CDR3 comprises 13 residues. V was pared by 6 bases and J by 4 bases, with 13 bases between. Germline V gene sequence: CDR1 MNHEY, CDR2 SVGAGI. The CDR3: CASRRTEQYEQYF. CDR3 sequence (DNA): TGTGCCAGCAGGAGGACAGAGCAATACGAGCAGTACTTC.